Listed below are T cell receptor beta chains from one sample, sequenced in a study of blood T cell repertoires in COVID-19. Generated by immunoSEQ multiplex PCR, the TCRdb table keeps only in-frame clones and is missing some. Of around 140,000 clones in the sample, about four fifths were seen once. Sequencing was carried out using peripheral blood. The receptors were gathered from a woman aged 60-75 years with acute or convalescent COVID-19. The CDR3 runs from the conserved cysteine through the conserved F or W. The order of the fields is V gene, J gene, clone size, D gene, CDR3 DNA, CDR3 protein. D genes are given only for firm matches. Clone size is not always given. Where it is, it says once, few, many or a class for expanded clones.

V: TRBV27; J: TRBJ1-1; size: NA; D: NA; DNA: TGTGCCAGCAGTTTCTCCGGTCCCACTGAAGCTTTCTTT; CDR3: CASSFSGPTEAFF
V: TRBV10-3; J: TRBJ2-5; size: once; D: TRBD2; DNA: TGTGCCAGGGGCCCAACTAGCGGACTCGAAGAGACCCAGTACTTC; CDR3: CARGPTSGLEETQYF
V: TRBV4-1; J: TRBJ2-1; size: NA; D: TRBD1; DNA: TGCGCCAGCAGCCTCAGGACAGGTAGCGATGAGCAGTTCTTC; CDR3: CASSLRTGSDEQFF
V: TRBV7-9; J: TRBJ2-1; size: once; D: TRBD2; DNA: TGTGCCAGCAGCCGTATAGCGGGAGCTTACAATGAGCAGTTCTTC; CDR3: CASSRIAGAYNEQFF
V: TRBV20-1; J: TRBJ1-6; size: NA; D: TRBD1; DNA: TGCAGTGCTAGTGAGGGGGCCAATAATTCACCCCTCCACTTT; CDR3: CSASEGANNSPLHF
V: TRBV19; J: TRBJ2-1; size: NA; D: TRBD2; DNA: TGTGCCAGTACTCAAAGCGGGAACTCCTACAATGAGCAGTTCTTC; CDR3: CASTQSGNSYNEQFF
V: TRBV9; J: TRBJ1-4; size: NA; D: NA; DNA: TGTGCCAGCAGCGTAGAGGGCAGGGTTTGGGAAAAACTGTTTTTT; CDR3: CASSVEGRVWEKLFF
V: TRBV29-1; J: TRBJ1-2; size: NA; D: TRBD1; DNA: TGCAGCGCCGCAGGGGGCGCGAAGTATGGCTACACCTTC; CDR3: CSAAGGAKYGYTF
V: TRBV9; J: TRBJ2-6; size: NA; D: NA; DNA: TGTGCCAGCAGCGTAGGCAGGCCCCAACGGAACTCTGGGGCCAACGTCCTGACTTTC; CDR3: CASSVGRPQRNSGANVLTF
V: TRBV5-4; J: TRBJ1-1; size: NA; D: NA; DNA: TGTGCCAGCAGCTTGGACCCCGGCGGGAACACTGAAGCTTTCTTT; CDR3: CASSLDPGGNTEAFF
V: TRBV27; J: TRBJ1-5; size: NA; D: TRBD1; DNA: TGTGCCAGCAGTTTATCGGGACAGGGGAGCAATCAGCCCCAGCATTTT; CDR3: CASSLSGQGSNQPQHF
V: TRBV29-1; J: TRBJ1-4; size: NA; D: NA; DNA: TGCAGCGTTGAAGATCGAGGGCGGGGGGAAAAACTGTTTTTT; CDR3: CSVEDRGRGEKLFF
V: TRBV9; J: TRBJ2-1; size: many; D: NA; DNA: TGTGCCAGCAGCGTAGCCCCCAGGCCGCGTAACAATGAGCAGTTCTTC; CDR3: CASSVAPRPRNNEQFF
V: TRBV6-4; J: TRBJ1-2; size: once; D: NA; DNA: TGTGCCAGCAGTGACCGGGAGGGTGGCTACACCTTC; CDR3: CASSDREGGYTF
V: TRBV10-3; J: TRBJ2-1; size: NA; D: NA; DNA: TGTGCCATCAGTGAGTCCGAGGGCTTGACAAACAATGAGCAGTTCTTC; CDR3: CAISESEGLTNNEQFF
V: TRBV3-1/TRBV3-2; J: TRBJ2-7; size: NA; D: NA; DNA: TGTGCCAGCAGCCAAGATGTCTCGTTCTCCTACGAGCAGTACTTC; CDR3: CASSQDVSFSYEQYF
V: TRBV7-2; J: TRBJ2-1; size: NA; D: TRBD2; DNA: TGTGCCAGCAGCGGGCGTGAACTAGCGGGGTCCTACAATGAGCAGTTCTTC; CDR3: CASSGRELAGSYNEQFF
V: TRBV5-5; J: TRBJ2-7; size: NA; D: NA; DNA: TGTGCCAGCAGCCTCACCGAGTCCTACGAGCAGTACTTC; CDR3: CASSLTESYEQYF
V: TRBV4-1; J: TRBJ2-7; size: NA; D: NA; DNA: TGCGCCAGCAGCCACGGAGGGGGCCGAGAGGATTACGAGCAGTACTTC; CDR3: CASSHGGGREDYEQYF
V: TRBV4-1; J: TRBJ1-5; size: NA; D: NA; DNA: TGCGCCAGCAGCCAAGGAATGGGGGCCCGACTCAATCAGCCCCAGCATTTT; CDR3: CASSQGMGARLNQPQHF
V: TRBV6-6; J: TRBJ2-1; size: NA; D: NA; DNA: TGTGCCAGCAGTACCCCTAGTAGAGAGTCCTACAATGAGCAGTTCTTC; CDR3: CASSTPSRESYNEQFF
V: TRBV5-1; J: TRBJ2-3; size: NA; D: TRBD2; DNA: TGCGCCAGCGGCTCCGGGACTAGCGGAGATACGCAGTATTTT; CDR3: CASGSGTSGDTQYF
V: TRBV11-3; J: TRBJ1-2; size: NA; D: TRBD1; DNA: TGTGCCAGCAGCCCGACGACAGGGCTAGGTGGCTACACCTTC; CDR3: CASSPTTGLGGYTF
V: TRBV28; J: TRBJ2-1; size: NA; D: TRBD1; DNA: TGTGCCACCAAAAGTGAGGGACAGGGAACCTACAATGAGCAGTTCTTC; CDR3: CATKSEGQGTYNEQFF
V: TRBV24-1; J: TRBJ1-2; size: NA; D: NA; DNA: TGTGCCACCAGTGTTGACAGATTCTATGGCTACACCTTC; CDR3: CATSVDRFYGYTF
V: TRBV3-1/TRBV3-2; J: TRBJ1-6; size: NA; D: TRBD1; DNA: TGTGCCAGCAGCCAGGGGACAGGGGATTTGGGTTCACCCCTCCACTTT; CDR3: CASSQGTGDLGSPLHF
V: TRBV9; J: TRBJ2-1; size: once; D: TRBD2; DNA: TGTGCCAGCAGCGTAGACTCGCGGGAGGGATACAATGAGCAGTTCTTC; CDR3: CASSVDSREGYNEQFF
V: TRBV24-1; J: TRBJ2-5; size: NA; D: TRBD2; DNA: TGTGCCACCAGTCCTAGCGGGAGTAGAGAGACCCAGTACTTC; CDR3: CATSPSGSRETQYF
V: TRBV15; J: TRBJ2-1; size: NA; D: NA; DNA: TGTGCCACCAGACTAGCTAGGTCCTACAATGAGCAGTTCTTC; CDR3: CATRLARSYNEQFF
V: TRBV10-3; J: TRBJ1-5; size: NA; D: TRBD1; DNA: TGTGCCATCAGTGAGTCGGGACAGGGGGCTCATCAGCCCCAGCATTTT; CDR3: CAISESGQGAHQPQHF
V: TRBV21-1; J: TRBJ1-5; size: NA; D: NA; DNA: TGTGCCAGCCCTTTTACAGGGGGGAATCAGCCCCAGCATTTT; CDR3: CASPFTGGNQPQHF
V: TRBV6-5; J: TRBJ2-6; size: once; D: TRBD1; DNA: TGTGCCAGCAGTTCACAGGGGGCGTCTGGGGCCAACGTCCTGACTTTC; CDR3: CASSSQGASGANVLTF
V: TRBV10-3; J: TRBJ2-7; size: NA; D: NA; DNA: TGTGCCATCAGTGGAGGTTCCTACGAGCAGTACTTC; CDR3: CAISGGSYEQYF
V: TRBV9; J: TRBJ1-6; size: NA; D: TRBD1; DNA: TGTGCCAGCAGCGAGGGACAGAATATTAGGCCCCTCCACTTT; CDR3: CASSEGQNIRPLHF
V: TRBV18; J: TRBJ1-5; size: NA; D: TRBD1; DNA: TGTGCCAGCTCACCGCTGGGACAGGGGGCTGAGCCCCAGCATTTT; CDR3: CASSPLGQGAEPQHF
V: TRBV5-5; J: TRBJ1-2; size: NA; D: NA; DNA: TGTGCCAGCAGCTTGTCAGGGAACAACTATGGCTACACCTTC; CDR3: CASSLSGNNYGYTF
V: TRBV29-1; J: TRBJ1-5; size: NA; D: TRBD1; DNA: TGCAGCGTTGCAGGGGGCACCTATCAGCCCCAGCATTTT; CDR3: CSVAGGTYQPQHF
V: TRBV2; J: TRBJ2-4; size: NA; D: TRBD2; DNA: TGTGCCAGCAGTGAATTAGCGGGAAGGAACATTCAGTACTTC; CDR3: CASSELAGRNIQYF